This T cell receptor (beta chain) was identified in a study of cytomegalovirus exposure and HLA in healthy donors. Vbeta (60) and Jbeta (13) primers were used in the PCR. The assay was immunoSEQ multiplex PCR, and TCRdb's table has in-frame clones only and misses some. The sample holds about 100,000 clones; around 77% are singletons and the top ten take over 15%. J lost 5 bases, V lost 0 bases, and 5 bases had no gene match. The CDR3 is 15 amino acids. Germline V lookup: CDR1 SGDLS, CDR2 YYNGEE. The chain links TRBV9 to TRBJ2-1; 7 nucleotides match TRBD2. The sequenced sample consisted of PBMCs. The source of this sequence is a woman aged 55-69 years in good health and CMV-seropositive. The CDR3 bases are TGTGCCAGCAGCGTAGACGGGAGGCCAAACAATGAGCAGTTCTTC. Protein: CASSVDGRPNNEQFF. The entire variable domain, with the rest obtained from reference TRBV9 and TRBJ2-1, is as follows: DSGVTQTPKHLITATGQRVTLRCSPRSGDLSVYWYQQSLDQGLQFLIQYYNGEERAKGNILERFSAQQFPDLHSELNLSSLELGDSALYFCASSVDGRPNNEQFFGPGTRLTVL.